A selection of T cell receptor beta chains follows, all from one sample in a study of cytomegalovirus exposure and HLA in healthy donors. Profiled with immunoSEQ multiplex PCR; TCRdb holds only in-frame clones, not every one. The data hold a few hundred thousand clones, with 65% to 85% observed a single time. The sequencing sample was made of PBMCs. The source of these receptors is a female donor in good health and CMV-seronegative. The CDR3 runs from the conserved cysteine through the conserved F or W. The D gene is left open where the match is weak. Clone size, where shown, is once, few, many, or a class for clones that have expanded.

v_call: TRBV9
j_call: TRBJ2-2
clone_size: NA
d_call: NA
cdr3_aa: CASSVDPGGYSGELFF
cdr3_nt: TGTGCCAGCAGCGTAGACCCAGGGGGGTATTCCGGGGAGCTGTTTTTT

v_call: TRBV19
j_call: TRBJ1-2
clone_size: NA
d_call: TRBD1
cdr3_aa: CASSIVTGGMNGYTF
cdr3_nt: TGTGCCAGTAGTATAGTTACAGGGGGCATGAATGGCTACACCTTC

v_call: TRBV7-2
j_call: TRBJ2-1
clone_size: NA
d_call: NA
cdr3_aa: CASSEPYVNEQFF
cdr3_nt: TGTGCCAGCAGCGAGCCCTACGTCAATGAGCAGTTCTTC

v_call: TRBV30
j_call: TRBJ2-7
clone_size: NA
d_call: TRBD1
cdr3_aa: CAWGGQVLNEQYF
cdr3_nt: TGTGCCTGGGGGGGACAGGTCCTCAACGAGCAGTACTTC

v_call: TRBV19
j_call: TRBJ2-7
clone_size: NA
d_call: NA
cdr3_aa: CASSTRGVSYEQYF
cdr3_nt: TGTGCCAGTAGTACCCGGGGAGTCTCCTACGAGCAGTACTTC

v_call: TRBV27
j_call: TRBJ2-7
clone_size: NA
d_call: NA
cdr3_aa: CASSLFLGAVPYEQYF
cdr3_nt: TGTGCCAGCAGTTTATTTTTGGGGGCCGTTCCCTACGAGCAGTACTTC

v_call: TRBV30
j_call: TRBJ2-1
clone_size: NA
d_call: NA
cdr3_aa: CAWSLTGNEQFF
cdr3_nt: TGTGCCTGGAGTTTGACGGGGAATGAGCAGTTCTTC

v_call: TRBV21-1
j_call: TRBJ2-7
clone_size: NA
d_call: NA
cdr3_aa: CASSKALSLDSADYEQYF
cdr3_nt: TGTGCCAGCAGCAAAGCGCTTTCCCTCGACAGTGCGGACTACGAGCAGTACTTC

v_call: TRBV28
j_call: TRBJ1-4
clone_size: NA
d_call: NA
cdr3_aa: CASRPGGVQREKLFF
cdr3_nt: TGTGCCAGCCGCCCGGGGGGGGTTCAGCGGGAAAAACTGTTTTTT

v_call: TRBV11-3
j_call: TRBJ2-2
clone_size: NA
d_call: NA
cdr3_aa: CASSTPFSGRSGELFF
cdr3_nt: TGTGCCAGCAGCACCCCGTTTAGCGGACGGTCCGGGGAGCTGTTTTTT

v_call: TRBV10-1
j_call: TRBJ1-1
clone_size: NA
d_call: NA
cdr3_aa: CASSEGGRTEAFF
cdr3_nt: TGCGCCAGCAGTGAGGGAGGGAGGACTGAAGCTTTCTTT

v_call: TRBV19
j_call: TRBJ1-4
clone_size: NA
d_call: NA
cdr3_aa: CASSIGSGFGEKLFF
cdr3_nt: TGTGCCAGTAGTATAGGTTCGGGGTTTGGAGAAAAACTGTTTTTT

v_call: TRBV2
j_call: TRBJ1-4
clone_size: NA
d_call: TRBD1
cdr3_aa: CATSVQGASTNEKLFF
cdr3_nt: TGTGCCACTTCCGTCCAGGGGGCATCGACTAATGAAAAACTGTTTTTT

v_call: TRBV5-1
j_call: TRBJ2-5
clone_size: few
d_call: NA
cdr3_aa: CASSLGRDRTQYF
cdr3_nt: TGCGCCAGCAGCTTGGGGCGGGATAGGACCCAGTACTTC

v_call: TRBV7-9
j_call: TRBJ2-3
clone_size: NA
d_call: TRBD2
cdr3_aa: CSSSLTSGSHTQYF
cdr3_nt: TGTTCCAGCAGCTTAACTAGCGGGAGTCATACGCAGTATTTT

v_call: TRBV20-1
j_call: TRBJ1-2
clone_size: NA
d_call: NA
cdr3_aa: CSARGAGYTF
cdr3_nt: TGCAGTGCTAGGGGGGCCGGCTACACCTTC

v_call: TRBV6-5
j_call: TRBJ2-1
clone_size: NA
d_call: NA
cdr3_aa: CASRQRVYNEQFF
cdr3_nt: TGTGCCAGCCGGCAGCGGGTTTACAATGAGCAGTTCTTC

v_call: TRBV10-1
j_call: TRBJ2-3
clone_size: NA
d_call: NA
cdr3_aa: CASSPSSGSTDTQYF
cdr3_nt: TGCGCCAGCAGTCCGTCCAGCGGTTCCACAGATACGCAGTATTTT

v_call: TRBV5-1
j_call: TRBJ2-7
clone_size: NA
d_call: NA
cdr3_aa: CASSLVSSGAYEQYF
cdr3_nt: TGCGCCAGCAGCTTGGTATCCAGCGGAGCCTACGAGCAGTACTTC

v_call: TRBV25-1
j_call: TRBJ1-2
clone_size: NA
d_call: NA
cdr3_aa: CASSGSGVNYGYTF
cdr3_nt: TGTGCCAGCAGTGGCTCAGGGGTAAACTATGGCTACACCTTC

v_call: TRBV27
j_call: TRBJ2-7
clone_size: NA
d_call: NA
cdr3_aa: CASSLTGGEQYF
cdr3_nt: TGTGCCAGCAGTTTGACAGGAGGAGAGCAGTACTTC

v_call: TRBV5-1
j_call: TRBJ2-3
clone_size: few
d_call: NA
cdr3_aa: CASSLAQDGDTQYF
cdr3_nt: TGCGCCAGCAGCTTGGCACAGGATGGGGATACGCAGTATTTT

v_call: TRBV10-3
j_call: TRBJ2-3
clone_size: NA
d_call: TRBD2
cdr3_aa: CAISGRTSGKWGTDTQYF
cdr3_nt: TGTGCCATCAGTGGTAGAACTAGCGGGAAATGGGGCACAGATACGCAGTATTTT

v_call: TRBV7-8
j_call: TRBJ2-7
clone_size: few
d_call: TRBD2
cdr3_aa: CASTPGLAAYEQYF
cdr3_nt: TGTGCCAGCACCCCCGGGCTAGCGGCCTACGAGCAGTACTTC

v_call: TRBV7-9
j_call: TRBJ1-1
clone_size: NA
d_call: NA
cdr3_aa: CASTKIPDATLTEAFF
cdr3_nt: TGTGCCAGCACCAAAATCCCAGATGCCACATTGACTGAAGCTTTCTTT

v_call: TRBV5-1
j_call: TRBJ1-5
clone_size: NA
d_call: NA
cdr3_aa: CASRPGGAGSNQPQHF
cdr3_nt: TGCGCCAGCAGGCCGGGGGGCGCGGGTAGCAATCAGCCCCAGCATTTT

v_call: TRBV30
j_call: TRBJ2-3
clone_size: few
d_call: TRBD2
cdr3_aa: CAWSSGTSGSLLCTDTQYF
cdr3_nt: TGTGCCTGGTCTTCCGGGACTAGCGGGAGTCTTTTGTGCACAGATACGCAGTATTTT

v_call: TRBV11-3
j_call: TRBJ2-7
clone_size: NA
d_call: NA
cdr3_aa: CASSLGGESYEQYF
cdr3_nt: TGTGCCAGCAGCTTAGGGGGGGAGTCCTACGAGCAGTACTTC